These 28 T cell receptor beta chains share one sample of origin, sequenced in a study of blood T cell repertoires in COVID-19 (dated by TCRdb to the early 2020s). The library was generated by the immunoSEQ multiplex PCR assay. The immuneACCESS repertoire file appears here via TCRdb, limited to in-frame rearrangements. These files lack a portion of the clones; in checked studies, under half of the deficit traces to unresolved V genes, and the cause of the others is not known. The sample table records around 470,000 clones; 90% of these occur just once. The ten top clones hold roughly 0.66% of the sample. The sequencing input was PBMCs or T cells enriched from blood (not recorded which). All receptors come from a man aged 18 to 35 who had recovered from COVID-19.

CDR3 sequence: CASSPNLISLIGETQYF. CDR3 nucleotide sequence: TGTGCCAGCAGCCCGAACCTGATTAGCCTAATCGGGGAGACCCAGTACTTC. V is TRBV9 and J is TRBJ2-5; D unresolved. The CDR3 loop spans 17 amino acids. V was cut by 4 bases and J by 5 bases, with 24 bases left in between. From germline, CDR1 is SGDLS and CDR2 YYNGEE.

The rearrangement joins TRBV5-4 to TRBJ2-7; a weak D match, TRBD2 (7 bases). CDR1 and CDR2 (germline): SGHNT, YYREEE (reference sequence). With 4 bases removed from V and 3 bases from J, the gap between germline ends came to 20 bases. The CDR3 contains 16 residues. The CDR3 here is CASSPGLGGLGYEQYF. The CDR3 coding sequence is TGTGCCAGCAGCCCCGGACTAGGGGGATTAGGCTACGAGCAGTACTTC. The full variable domain, rest sourced from reference TRBV5-4 and TRBJ2-7, is ETGVTQSPTHLIKTRGQQVTLRCSSQSGHNTVSWYQQALGQGPQFIFQYYREEENGRGNFPPRFSGLQFPNYSSELNVNALELDDSALYLCASSPGLGGLGYEQYFGPGTRLTVT.

The chain joins TRBV5-1 to TRBJ2-2; D is possibly TRBD2 (5 bases). CDR1 and CDR2 from the germline V gene are SGHRS and YFSETQ. Trimming shortened V by 5 bases and J by 2 bases, and 10 bases separated the two germline ends. The CDR3 covers 14 residues. CDR3 bases: TGCGCCAGCAGGAAAAGCGGCAACACCGGGGAGCTGTTTTTT. It yields the protein CASRKSGNTGELFF.

The chain uses TRBV5-1 and TRBJ1-2; possible D gene TRBD1, 5 bases. This CDR3 comprises 13 residues. The germline V and J ends were trimmed by 4 bases and 8 bases, with 15 bases remaining between them. Germline CDR1 and CDR2: SGHRS and YFSETQ. The CDR3 DNA sequence: TGCGCCAGCAGCAGCGGAGGGACGGACGGCTACACCTTC. It codes for CASSSGGTDGYTF.

V gene TRBV5-4 combines with J gene TRBJ1-2, with D perhaps matching TRBD1 (5 bases). This CDR3 spans 15 amino acids. Germline V gene data show CDR1 as SGHNT and CDR2 as YYREEE (reference sequence). The V end was cut by 0 bases, the J end by 3 bases, with 12 bases between. This CDR3 reads CASSLGGGDYYGYTF. CDR3 in DNA: TGTGCCAGCAGCTTGGGGGGAGGGGACTACTATGGCTACACCTTC. Together with reference TRBV5-4 and TRBJ1-2, the CDR3 gives the full variable domain: ETGVTQSPTHLIKTRGQQVTLRCSSQSGHNTVSWYQQALGQGPQFIFQYYREEENGRGNFPPRFSGLQFPNYSSELNVNALELDDSALYLCASSLGGGDYYGYTFGSGTRLTVV.

The chain combines TRBV19 with TRBJ1-2, with D possibly being TRBD1 (5 bases). The germline V and J ends were trimmed by 4 bases and 4 bases, with 7 bases remaining between them. This CDR3 spans 12 amino acids. Per germline, CDR1 LNHDA and CDR2 SQIVND (reference sequence). The chain's CDR3 is CASSRQLYGYTF. The CDR3 region has the DNA TGTGCCAGTAGTAGACAGCTCTATGGCTACACCTTC. Looking up the rest from reference TRBV19 and TRBJ1-2 gives the full variable domain: DGGITQSPKYLFRKEGQNVTLSCEQNLNHDAMYWYRQDPGQGLRLIYYSQIVNDFQKGDIAEGYSVSREKKESFPLTVTSAQKNPTAFYLCASSRQLYGYTFGSGTRLTVV.

The chain has TRBV6-1 and TRBJ2-4; D call uncertain. The length of the CDR3 is 12 residues. Germline lookup yields CDR1 MNHNS and CDR2 SASEGT. Trimming took off 1 base at V and 6 bases at J, with 4 bases between the two ends. Here the CDR3 reads CASSEDRNIQYF. DNA of the CDR3: TGTGCCAGCAGTGAAGACAGAAACATTCAGTACTTC.

Remarks on this clone: The same CDR3 can be traced to other DNA sequences in this sample. The J gene is TRBJ1-2, the V gene TRBV3-1 (or the pseudogene TRBV3-2); D gene unclear. Germline CDR1 is LGHDT and CDR2 is YNNKEL (reference sequence). The V gene lost 1 base and the J gene lost 7 bases, with 10 bases spanning the gap. The CDR3 has 13 amino acids. As DNA, the CDR3 is TGTGCCAGCAGCCAAGCGGGGAGAGGTGGCTACACCTTC. The encoded protein is CASSQAGRGGYTF.

The chain carries TRBV28 and TRBJ2-7; D remains unclear. Germline CDR1 reads MDHEN; CDR2 reads SYDVKM. The CDR3 totals 13 residues. Trimming shortened V by 7 bases and J by 0 bases, and 10 bases separated the two germline ends. The CDR3 region is CASKLISSYEQYF. The CDR3 DNA follows: TGTGCCAGCAAGCTTATTAGCTCCTACGAGCAGTACTTC.

This clone was recorded a few times. CDR3 DNA sequence: TGTGCCAGCAGTCGAAAGGGGTCCCTCCACTTT. Its protein is CASSRKGSLHF. This rearrangement joins TRBV28 to TRBJ1-6; tentatively, D is TRBD1 (5 bases). Between the trimmed V and J ends, which lost 5 bases and 14 bases, there was a span of 10 bases. Germline CDR1 and CDR2: MDHEN and SYDVKM. The CDR3 extends over 11 amino acids.

The V and J genes are TRBV19 and TRBJ2-6; possibly TRBD2 for D (6 bases). The CDR3 has 17 amino acids. Deletions cut 5 bases from V and 0 bases from J, with 14 bases between. CDR1 and CDR2 from the germline V gene are LNHDA and SQIVND (reference sequence). CDR3 loop: CASSVGREFSGANVLTF. The CDR3 DNA is TGTGCCAGTAGTGTGGGACGGGAGTTCTCTGGGGCCAACGTCCTGACTTTC.

The V call is TRBV5-6, the J call TRBJ1-5, with 10 bases aligning to TRBD1. J lost 2 bases, V lost 5 bases, and 10 bases had no gene match. The CDR3 consists of 17 residues. Germline CDR1 SGHDT, CDR2 YYEEEE. CDR3 residues: CASSIGQGGHRNQPQHF. DNA for the CDR3: TGTGCCAGCAGTATTGGACAGGGGGGTCATCGCAATCAGCCCCAGCATTTT.

The rearrangement uses TRBV27 and TRBJ2-7; a possible D gene is TRBD1 (6 bases). Between the trimmed V and J ends, which lost 5 bases and 3 bases, there was a span of 17 bases. Germline V gene data show CDR1 as MNHEY and CDR2 as SMNVEV (reference sequence). The CDR3 spans 15 residues. CDR3 in amino acids: CASSPRRTAFYEQYF. CDR3 nucleotides: TGTGCCAGCAGTCCTAGGAGGACAGCCTTCTACGAGCAGTACTTC.

This clone occurred a few times. The V call is TRBV6-1, the J call TRBJ1-2; D unresolved. Germline V gene lookup returns CDR1 MNHNS and CDR2 SASEGT. V gave up 2 bases and J gave up 2 bases, with 12 bases separating them. The CDR3 totals 15 residues. The CDR3 DNA follows: TGTGCCAGCAGTGAAAGGCCATTCGGGAACTATGGCTACACCTTC. This sequence encodes CASSERPFGNYGYTF.

This clone was counted a single time. Within the sample, other DNA sequences also encode this same CDR3. This chain links TRBV28 with TRBJ1-2; unclear D gene. Germline V gene lookup returns CDR1 MDHEN and CDR2 SYDVKM. The CDR3 totals 12 residues. V shed 3 bases and J shed 5 bases, with 7 bases lying between them. The CDR3 DNA sequence: TGTGCCAGCAGTTTGTCCGGGTATGGCTACACCTTC. Translation gives CASSLSGYGYTF.

The J gene is TRBJ2-1, the V gene TRBV27; D gene unclear. The CDR3 loop spans 16 amino acids. V lost 10 bases to trimming and J lost 3 bases, with 22 bases between them. Germline CDR1 reads MNHEY; CDR2 reads SMNVEV (reference sequence). The CDR3 sequence is CATVRRKDNFYNEQFF. As DNA, the CDR3 is TGTGCCACCGTCCGCCGTAAAGACAATTTCTACAATGAGCAGTTCTTC.

V and J are TRBV11-3 and TRBJ2-7; D is possibly TRBD1 (5 bases). The CDR3 runs 16 residues. Germline-derived CDR1 and CDR2 are SGHNT and YENEEA. V was trimmed by 1 base and J by 0 bases, leaving 13 bases between them. DNA for the CDR3: TGTGCCAGCAGCTTAGCAGATCACAGGAGCTCCTACGAGCAGTACTTC. It encodes CASSLADHRSSYEQYF.

CDR3 DNA: TGTGCCATCAGTGGTGGCCTAGCGGAGCGTTACGAGCAGTACTTC. The encoded protein is CAISGGLAERYEQYF. This rearrangement joins TRBV10-3 to TRBJ2-7; the match to TRBD2 covers 7 bases. The V and J ends lost 4 bases and 4 bases, in that order; junction bases with no gene match: 10. CDR1 is ENHRY, CDR2 SYGVKD, per germline. The CDR3 covers 15 residues.

This rearrangement joins TRBV19 to TRBJ2-6; the match to TRBD1 covers 9 bases. The CDR3 has 19 residues. Germline lookup yields CDR1 LNHDA and CDR2 SQIVND (reference sequence). V trimming: 4 bases; J trimming: 0 bases; junction bases outside the gene matches: 10. Written as DNA, the CDR3 is TGTGCCAGTAGTAGCCACCCGGGACAGGGCTACTCTGGGGCCAACGTCCTGACTTTC. Translated: CASSSHPGQGYSGANVLTF.

The V gene is TRBV27, the J gene TRBJ2-3; D is unclear. The germline V gene has CDR1 MNHEY and CDR2 SMNVEV (reference sequence). There are 14 residues in the CDR3. Trimming took 0 bases from V and 4 from J, leaving 8 bases between them. The CDR3 nucleotides read TGTGCCAGCAGTTTATCGACTCCCCCAGATACGCAGTATTTT. It encodes CASSLSTPPDTQYF.

The sample holds one count of this clone. This chain links TRBV27 with TRBJ1-1; maybe TRBD1 (5 bases). The CDR3 extends over 14 amino acids. V shed 6 bases and J shed 3 bases, with 14 bases lying between them. The germline V gene has CDR1 MNHEY and CDR2 SMNVEV (reference sequence). The CDR3 spells CASRPGWLDTEAFF. The DNA for the CDR3 is TGTGCCAGCAGACCAGGGTGGTTGGACACTGAAGCTTTCTTT.

The gene calls are TRBV2 and TRBJ2-1, with 8 positions matching TRBD2. This CDR3 contains 13 residues. Germline V gives CDR1 SNHLY, CDR2 FYNNEI. The ends lost 10 bases at V and 5 bases at J; junction bases unmatched: 7. Written as DNA, the CDR3 is TGTGCCATAGAGGAGCGGGAGAACAATGAGCAGTTCTTC. This gives the protein CAIEERENNEQFF.

This clone was observed a single time. The genes are TRBV27 and TRBJ1-4; D remains ambiguous. V lost 8 bases and J lost 4, with 17 bases in between. The CDR3 length is 15 residues. Germline CDR1 is MNHEY and CDR2 is SMNVEV (reference sequence). This CDR3 reads CASRFVGVGNEKLFF. CDR3 nucleotides: TGTGCCAGCCGGTTTGTCGGGGTTGGTAATGAAAAACTGTTTTTT.

The V call is TRBV5-1, the J call TRBJ1-1, with 7 bases that match TRBD1. The junction had 5 bases not matched to a gene; V was cut back by 4 bases and J by 5 bases. CDR1 and CDR2 (germline): SGHRS, YFSETQ. This CDR3 comprises 13 residues. The CDR3 DNA follows: TGCGCCAGCAGCATAGGGGGCCCGACTGAAGCTTTCTTT. Its protein product is CASSIGGPTEAFF.

CDR3 sequence reads: CASSAGTGDKAFF. The CDR3 nucleotides are TGCGCCAGCAGCGCCGGGACAGGGGATAAAGCTTTCTTT. The rearrangement links TRBV10-1 to TRBJ1-1; 10 bases are a match to TRBD1. Unmatched junction bases numbered 7, after V lost 6 bases and J lost 9 bases. This CDR3 contains 13 residues. Germline V gene data show CDR1 as WNHNN and CDR2 as SYGVQD (reference sequence).

A few counts support this clone. The chain links TRBV7-9 to TRBJ1-1, with a weak D call TRBD1 (5 bases). This CDR3 contains 14 residues. The germline CDR1 and CDR2 sequences are SEHNR and FQNEAQ (reference sequence). Trimming pared 2 bases from V and 3 bases from J, leaving 10 bases between. The CDR3 nucleotides read TGTGCCAGCAGCTTAAATTCGGGGGACACTGAAGCTTTCTTT. As protein: CASSLNSGDTEAFF. The full variable domain, rest sourced from reference TRBV7-9 and TRBJ1-1, is DTGVSQNPRHKITKRGQNVTFRCDPISEHNRLYWYRQTLGQGPEFLTYFQNEAQLEKSRLLSDRFSAERPKGSFSTLEIQRTEQGDSAMYLCASSLNSGDTEAFFGQGTRLTVV.

The chain employs TRBV12-5 and TRBJ1-1, with TRBD1 identical over 7 bases. Germline CDR1 and CDR2: LGHNT and FRNRAP. Unmatched junction bases numbered 14, after V lost 6 bases and J lost 7 bases. CDR3 size: 15 residues. The CDR3 DNA follows: TGTGCTAGTGGCATTGACAGGGCAAAAAACCTTGAAGCTTTCTTT. It encodes CASGIDRAKNLEAFF.

V and J are TRBV9 and TRBJ2-1; possibly TRBD2 for D (6 bases). Trimming took off 0 bases at V and 0 bases at J, with 13 bases between the two ends. The CDR3 has 17 residues. Germline CDR1 reads SGDLS; CDR2 reads YYNGEE. The CDR3 bases are TGTGCCAGCAGCGTAGTAGCGGACCCGAGCTCCTACAATGAGCAGTTCTTC. This translates into CASSVVADPSSYNEQFF.